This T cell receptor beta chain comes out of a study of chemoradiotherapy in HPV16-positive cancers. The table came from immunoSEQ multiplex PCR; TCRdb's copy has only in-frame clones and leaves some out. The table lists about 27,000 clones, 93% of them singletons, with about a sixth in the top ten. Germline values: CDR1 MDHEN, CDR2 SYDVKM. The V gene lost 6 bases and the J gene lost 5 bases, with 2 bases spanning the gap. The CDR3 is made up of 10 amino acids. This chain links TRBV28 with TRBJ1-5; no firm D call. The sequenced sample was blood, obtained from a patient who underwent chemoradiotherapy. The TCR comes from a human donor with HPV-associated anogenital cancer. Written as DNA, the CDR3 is TGTGCCAGCAGCGATCAGCCCCAGCATTTT. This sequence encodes CASSDQPQHF.